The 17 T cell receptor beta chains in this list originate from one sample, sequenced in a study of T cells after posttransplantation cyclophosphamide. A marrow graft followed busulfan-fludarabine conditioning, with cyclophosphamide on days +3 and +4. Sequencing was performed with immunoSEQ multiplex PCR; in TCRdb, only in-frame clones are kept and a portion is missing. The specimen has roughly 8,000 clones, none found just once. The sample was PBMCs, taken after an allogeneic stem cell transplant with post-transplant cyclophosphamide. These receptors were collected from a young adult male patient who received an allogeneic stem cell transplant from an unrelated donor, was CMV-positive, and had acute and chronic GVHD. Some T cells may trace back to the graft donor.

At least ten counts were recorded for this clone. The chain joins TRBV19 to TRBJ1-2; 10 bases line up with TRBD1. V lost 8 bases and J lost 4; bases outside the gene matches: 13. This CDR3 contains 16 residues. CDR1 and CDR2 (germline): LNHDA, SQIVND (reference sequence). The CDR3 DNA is TGTGCCAGTGATAAATCTTCGACAGGGGGCTTCTATGGCTACACCTTC. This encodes CASDKSSTGGFYGYTF.

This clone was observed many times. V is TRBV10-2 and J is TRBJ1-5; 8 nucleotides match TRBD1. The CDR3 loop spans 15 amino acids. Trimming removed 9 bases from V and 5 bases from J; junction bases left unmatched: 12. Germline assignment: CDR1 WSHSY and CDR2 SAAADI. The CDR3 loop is CASNGAGGIDQPQHF. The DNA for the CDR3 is TGCGCCAGTAATGGGGCAGGGGGCATCGATCAGCCCCAGCATTTT.

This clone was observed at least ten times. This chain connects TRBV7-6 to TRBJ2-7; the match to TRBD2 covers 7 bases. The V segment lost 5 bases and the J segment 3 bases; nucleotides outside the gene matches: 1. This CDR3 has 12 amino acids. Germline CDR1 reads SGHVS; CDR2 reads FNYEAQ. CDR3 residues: CASSRGDYEQYF. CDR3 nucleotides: TGTGCCAGCAGCCGGGGGGACTACGAGCAGTACTTC.

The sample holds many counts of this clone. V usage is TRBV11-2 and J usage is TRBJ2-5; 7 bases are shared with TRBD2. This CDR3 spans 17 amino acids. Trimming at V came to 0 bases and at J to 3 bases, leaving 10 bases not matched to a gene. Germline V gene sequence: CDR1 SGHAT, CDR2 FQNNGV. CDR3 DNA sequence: TGTGCCAGCAGCTTAGATCGGTCGCTAGCGGAAAAAGAGACCCAGTACTTC. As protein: CASSLDRSLAEKETQYF.

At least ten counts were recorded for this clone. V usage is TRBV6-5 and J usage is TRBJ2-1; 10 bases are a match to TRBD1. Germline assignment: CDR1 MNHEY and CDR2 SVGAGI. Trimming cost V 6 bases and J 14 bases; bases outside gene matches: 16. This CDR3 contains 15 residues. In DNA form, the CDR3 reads TGTGCCAGCAGAAAACCCGGGACAGGGGTCAATGGGGAGTTCTTC. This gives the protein CASRKPGTGVNGEFF.

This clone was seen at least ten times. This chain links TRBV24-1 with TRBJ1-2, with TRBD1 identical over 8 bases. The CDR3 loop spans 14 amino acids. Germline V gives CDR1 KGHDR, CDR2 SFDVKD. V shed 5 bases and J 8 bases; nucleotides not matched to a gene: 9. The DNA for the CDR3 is TGTGCCACCAGTGGTCGCGACAGGGGTGGAGGCTACACCTTC. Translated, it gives CATSGRDRGGGYTF.

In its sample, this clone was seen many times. CDR3 DNA sequence: TGTGCCAGCAGCGACCGGACTAGCGGGAGCTCCGGGACCCAGTACTTC. Translated, it gives CASSDRTSGSSGTQYF. The chain carries TRBV7-2 and TRBJ2-5; 13 nucleotides line up with TRBD2. Germline V gene sequence: CDR1 SGHTA, CDR2 FQGNSA. With 5 bases clipped from V and 7 bases from J, the junction kept 10 bases outside the gene matches. CDR3 size: 16 residues.

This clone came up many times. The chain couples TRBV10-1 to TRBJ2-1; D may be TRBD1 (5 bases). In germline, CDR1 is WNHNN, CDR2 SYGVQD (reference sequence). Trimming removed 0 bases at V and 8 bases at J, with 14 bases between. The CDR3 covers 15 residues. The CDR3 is CASSESRQFRHEQFF. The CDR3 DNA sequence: TGCGCCAGCAGTGAGTCAAGACAGTTTAGGCATGAGCAGTTCTTC.

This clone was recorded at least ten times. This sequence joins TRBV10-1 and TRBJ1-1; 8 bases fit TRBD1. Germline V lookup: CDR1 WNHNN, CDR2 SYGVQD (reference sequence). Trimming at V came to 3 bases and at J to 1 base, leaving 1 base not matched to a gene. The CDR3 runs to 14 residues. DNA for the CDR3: TGCGCCAGCAGTGATGGGACAGGGAACACTGAAGCTTTCTTT. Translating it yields CASSDGTGNTEAFF.

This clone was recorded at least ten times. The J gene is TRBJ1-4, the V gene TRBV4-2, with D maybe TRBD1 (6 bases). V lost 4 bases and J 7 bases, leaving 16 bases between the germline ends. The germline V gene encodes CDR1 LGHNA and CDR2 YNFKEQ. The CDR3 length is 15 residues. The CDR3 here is CASSLLARGAEKLFF. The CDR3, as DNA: TGTGCCAGCAGCCTCTTAGCCAGGGGAGCTGAAAAACTGTTTTTT.

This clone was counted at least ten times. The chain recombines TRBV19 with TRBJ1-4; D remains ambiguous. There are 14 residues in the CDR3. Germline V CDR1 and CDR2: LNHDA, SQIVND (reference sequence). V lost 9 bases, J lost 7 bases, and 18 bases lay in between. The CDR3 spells CARVFPIPGEKLFF. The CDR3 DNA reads TGTGCCAGGGTTTTCCCAATCCCAGGTGAAAAACTGTTTTTT. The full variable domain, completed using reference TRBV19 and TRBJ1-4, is DGGITQSPKYLFRKEGQNVTLSCEQNLNHDAMYWYRQDPGQGLRLIYYSQIVNDFQKGDIAEGYSVSREKKESFPLTVTSAQKNPTAFYLCARVFPIPGEKLFFGSGTQLSVL.

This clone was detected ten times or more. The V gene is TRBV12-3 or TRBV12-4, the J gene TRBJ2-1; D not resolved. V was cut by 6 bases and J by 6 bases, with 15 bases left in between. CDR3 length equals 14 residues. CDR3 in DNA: TGTGCCAGCAGATCGAACATACCTGGCAATGAGCAGTTCTTC. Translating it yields CASRSNIPGNEQFF.

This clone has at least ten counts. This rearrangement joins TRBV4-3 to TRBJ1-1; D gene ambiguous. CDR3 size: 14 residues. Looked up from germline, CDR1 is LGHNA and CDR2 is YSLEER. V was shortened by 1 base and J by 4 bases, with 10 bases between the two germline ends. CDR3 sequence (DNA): TGCGCCAGCAGCCAAGGGAGGGTTTCCACTGAAGCTTTCTTT. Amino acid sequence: CASSQGRVSTEAFF.

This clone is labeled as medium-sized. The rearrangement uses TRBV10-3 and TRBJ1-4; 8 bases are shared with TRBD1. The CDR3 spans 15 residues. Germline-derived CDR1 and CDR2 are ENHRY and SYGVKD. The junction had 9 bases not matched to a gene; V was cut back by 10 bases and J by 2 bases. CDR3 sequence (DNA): TGTGCCAGCGCAATGACAGGGGCTACTAATGAAAAACTGTTTTTT. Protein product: CASAMTGATNEKLFF.

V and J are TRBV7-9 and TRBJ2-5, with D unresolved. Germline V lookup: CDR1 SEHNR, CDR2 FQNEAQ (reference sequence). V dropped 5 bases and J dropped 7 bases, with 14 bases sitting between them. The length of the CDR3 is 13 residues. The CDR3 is CASSRSLYGTQYF. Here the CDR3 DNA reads TGTGCCAGCAGCCGTAGCCTCTACGGGACCCAGTACTTC.

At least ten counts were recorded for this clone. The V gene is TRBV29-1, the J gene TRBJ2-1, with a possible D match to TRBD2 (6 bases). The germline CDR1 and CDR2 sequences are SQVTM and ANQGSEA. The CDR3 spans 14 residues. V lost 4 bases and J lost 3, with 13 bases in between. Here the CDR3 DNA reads TGCAGCGTTGCCCGCGGGGCCCTCTACAATGAGCAGTTCTTC. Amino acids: CSVARGALYNEQFF.

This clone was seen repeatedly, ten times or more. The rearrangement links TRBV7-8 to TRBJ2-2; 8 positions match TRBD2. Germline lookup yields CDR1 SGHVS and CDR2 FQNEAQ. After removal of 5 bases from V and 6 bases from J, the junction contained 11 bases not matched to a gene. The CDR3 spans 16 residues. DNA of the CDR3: TGTGCCAGCAGCAGCACCGGGGGACTAGGGCCCGGGGAGCTGTTTTTT. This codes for CASSSTGGLGPGELFF.